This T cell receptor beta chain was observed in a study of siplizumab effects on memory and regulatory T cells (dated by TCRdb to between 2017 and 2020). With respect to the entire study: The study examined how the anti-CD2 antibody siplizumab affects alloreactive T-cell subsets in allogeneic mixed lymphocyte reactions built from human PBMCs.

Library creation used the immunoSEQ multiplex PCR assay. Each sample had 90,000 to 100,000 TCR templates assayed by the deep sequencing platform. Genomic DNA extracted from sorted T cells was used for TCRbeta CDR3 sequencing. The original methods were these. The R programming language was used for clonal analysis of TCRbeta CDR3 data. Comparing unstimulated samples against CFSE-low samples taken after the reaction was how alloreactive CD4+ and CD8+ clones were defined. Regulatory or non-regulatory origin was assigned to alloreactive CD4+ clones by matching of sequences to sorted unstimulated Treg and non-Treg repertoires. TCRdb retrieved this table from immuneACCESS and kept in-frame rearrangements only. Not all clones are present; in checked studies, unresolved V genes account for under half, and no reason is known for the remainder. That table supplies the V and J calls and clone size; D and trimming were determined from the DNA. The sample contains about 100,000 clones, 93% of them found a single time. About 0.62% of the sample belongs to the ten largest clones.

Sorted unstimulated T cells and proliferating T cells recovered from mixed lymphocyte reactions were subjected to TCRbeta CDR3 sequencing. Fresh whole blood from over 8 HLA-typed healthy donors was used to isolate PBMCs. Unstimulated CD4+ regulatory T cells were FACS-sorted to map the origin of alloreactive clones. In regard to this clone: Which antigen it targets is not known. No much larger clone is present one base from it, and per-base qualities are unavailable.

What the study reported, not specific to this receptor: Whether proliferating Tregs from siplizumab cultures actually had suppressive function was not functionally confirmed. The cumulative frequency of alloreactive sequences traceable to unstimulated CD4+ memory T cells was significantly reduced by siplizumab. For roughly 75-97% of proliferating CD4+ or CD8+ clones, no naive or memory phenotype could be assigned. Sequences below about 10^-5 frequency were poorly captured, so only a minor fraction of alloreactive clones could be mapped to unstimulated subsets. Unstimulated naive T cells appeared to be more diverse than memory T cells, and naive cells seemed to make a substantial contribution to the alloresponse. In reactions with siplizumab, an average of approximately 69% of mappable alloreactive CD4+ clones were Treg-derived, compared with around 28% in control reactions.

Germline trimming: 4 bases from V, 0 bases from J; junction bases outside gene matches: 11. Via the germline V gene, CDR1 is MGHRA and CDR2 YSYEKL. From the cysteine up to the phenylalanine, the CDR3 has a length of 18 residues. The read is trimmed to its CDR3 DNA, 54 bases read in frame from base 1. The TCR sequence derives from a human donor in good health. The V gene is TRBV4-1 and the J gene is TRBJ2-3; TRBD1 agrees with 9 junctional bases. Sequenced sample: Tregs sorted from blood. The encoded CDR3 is CASSRVGGTGTSTDTQYF. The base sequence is TGCGCCAGCAGCCGGGTAGGGGGGACAGGGACTAGCACAGATACGCAGTATTTT.